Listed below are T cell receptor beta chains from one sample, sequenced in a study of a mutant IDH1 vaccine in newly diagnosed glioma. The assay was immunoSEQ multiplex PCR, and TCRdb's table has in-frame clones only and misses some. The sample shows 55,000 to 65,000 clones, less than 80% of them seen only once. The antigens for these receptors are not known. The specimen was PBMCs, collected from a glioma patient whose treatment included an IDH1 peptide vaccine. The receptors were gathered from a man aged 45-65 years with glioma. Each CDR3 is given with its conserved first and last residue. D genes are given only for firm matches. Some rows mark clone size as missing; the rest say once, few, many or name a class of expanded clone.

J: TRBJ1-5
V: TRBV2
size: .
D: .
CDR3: CASSLLHRDQPQHF
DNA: TGTGCCAGCAGCCTTCTACACCGGGATCAGCCCCAGCATTTT

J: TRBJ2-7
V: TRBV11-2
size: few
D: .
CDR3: CASSLRLSSYEQYF
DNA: TGTGCCAGCAGCTTGAGACTTAGCTCCTACGAGCAGTACTTC

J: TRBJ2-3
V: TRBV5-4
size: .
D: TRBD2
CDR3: CASSPGTSGGASTDTQYF
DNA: TGTGCCAGCAGCCCCGGGACTAGCGGGGGCGCTAGCACAGATACGCAGTATTTT

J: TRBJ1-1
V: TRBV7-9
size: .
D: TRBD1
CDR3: CASSLGQGARMNTEAFF
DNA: TGTGCCAGCAGCTTAGGACAGGGGGCGCGAATGAACACTGAAGCTTTCTTT

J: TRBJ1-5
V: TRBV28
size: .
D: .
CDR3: CASDGVNQPQHF
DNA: TGTGCCTCGGACGGGGTGAATCAGCCCCAGCATTTT

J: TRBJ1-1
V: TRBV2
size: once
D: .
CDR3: CASSVAGRLNTEAFF
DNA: TGTGCCAGCAGTGTGGCGGGACGGCTGAACACTGAAGCTTTCTTT

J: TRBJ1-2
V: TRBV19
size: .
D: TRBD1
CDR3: CASSDSGQMGYGYTF
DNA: TGTGCCAGTAGTGACTCGGGACAGATGGGCTATGGCTACACCTTC

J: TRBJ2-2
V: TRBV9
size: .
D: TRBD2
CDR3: CASSVGLAGVTGELFF
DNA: TGTGCCAGCAGCGTAGGGCTAGCGGGGGTTACCGGGGAGCTGTTTTTT

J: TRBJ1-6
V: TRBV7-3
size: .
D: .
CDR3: CASSQGSWDSPLHF
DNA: TGTGCCAGCAGCCAGGGGTCCTGGGATTCACCCCTCCACTTT

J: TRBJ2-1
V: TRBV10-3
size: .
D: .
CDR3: CAIRPGPQDNEQFF
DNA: TGTGCCATCAGACCGGGACCCCAGGACAATGAGCAGTTCTTC

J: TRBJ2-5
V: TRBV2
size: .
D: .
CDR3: CASSPSQGRGETQYF
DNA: TGTGCCAGCAGTCCCTCACAGGGGCGGGGGGAGACCCAGTACTTC

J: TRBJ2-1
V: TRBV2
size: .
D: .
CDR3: CASILQAGSYNEQFF
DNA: TGTGCCAGCATTTTACAGGCAGGCTCCTACAATGAGCAGTTCTTC

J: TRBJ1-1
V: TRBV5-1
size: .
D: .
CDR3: CASSLDPGNTEAFF
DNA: TGCGCCAGCAGCTTGGACCCAGGGAACACTGAAGCTTTCTTT

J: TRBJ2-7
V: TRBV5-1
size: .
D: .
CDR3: CASSLASGTSTYEQYF
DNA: TGCGCCAGCAGCTTAGCTTCCGGGACAAGCACCTACGAGCAGTACTTC

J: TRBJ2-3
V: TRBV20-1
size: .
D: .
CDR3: CSARAQGQYF
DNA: TGCAGTGCTAGAGCCCAAGGGCAGTATTTT

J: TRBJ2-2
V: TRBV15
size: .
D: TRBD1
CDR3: CATSSWGQGAYTGELFF
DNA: TGTGCCACCAGCTCCTGGGGACAGGGGGCCTACACCGGGGAGCTGTTTTTT

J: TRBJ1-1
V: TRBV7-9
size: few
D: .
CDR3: CASSPQQNTEAFF
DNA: TGTGCCAGCAGCCCACAGCAGAACACTGAAGCTTTCTTT

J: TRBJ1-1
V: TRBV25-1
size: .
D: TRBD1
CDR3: CASSPIGQGSTEAFF
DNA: TGTGCCAGCAGCCCCATTGGACAGGGTTCCACTGAAGCTTTCTTT

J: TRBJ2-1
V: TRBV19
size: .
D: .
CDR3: CASRAQAHEQFF
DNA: TGTGCCAGTAGGGCTCAGGCTCACGAGCAGTTCTTC

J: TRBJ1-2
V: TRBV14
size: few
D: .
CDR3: CASSPLGGASGYTF
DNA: TGTGCCAGCAGCCCCCTGGGGGGGGCGAGCGGCTACACCTTC

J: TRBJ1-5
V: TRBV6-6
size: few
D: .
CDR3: CAGGLDQPQHF
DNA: TGTGCCGGAGGGCTTGATCAGCCCCAGCATTTT

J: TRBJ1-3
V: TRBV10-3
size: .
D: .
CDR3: CAISDRSSGNTIYF
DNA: TGTGCCATCAGCGACAGGAGCTCTGGAAACACCATATATTTT

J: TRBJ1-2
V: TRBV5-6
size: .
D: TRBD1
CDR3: CASSRGGLGTGSYGYTF
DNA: TGTGCCAGCAGCCGGGGAGGACTCGGGACAGGTAGCTATGGCTACACCTTC

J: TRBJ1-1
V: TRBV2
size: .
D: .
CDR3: CASSEGGNTEAFF
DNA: TGTGCCAGCAGTGAAGGGGGGAACACTGAAGCTTTCTTT

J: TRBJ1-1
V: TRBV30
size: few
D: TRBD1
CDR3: CANSRGRDTEAFF
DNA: TGTGCCAACTCCAGGGGGCGCGACACTGAAGCTTTCTTT

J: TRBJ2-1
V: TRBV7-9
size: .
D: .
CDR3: CASSLHGGDNEQFF
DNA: TGTGCCAGCAGCTTACACGGCGGAGACAATGAGCAGTTCTTC